These T cell receptor beta chains were read from a single sample in a study of T cells in Graves' hyperthyroidism and ophthalmopathy. TCRdb analysed the multiplex PCR reads with MiXCR anew, one entry per CDR3 protein. The table records around 530,000 distinct CDR3 sequences, roughly 17% of them present only once. The source material was blood. The receptors derive from a young woman with Graves' ophthalmopathy. Both conserved end residues are part of each CDR3. Fields, in order: CDR3 length, clone size, D gene, J gene, V gene, CDR3 DNA, CDR3 protein. The D gene is left open where the match is weak. For some rows the clone size is stated as once, few or many, or as a class when expanded; others skip it.

12 | few | TRBD2 | TRBJ2-5 | TRBV18 | TGTGCCAGCTCCGGGACTAGCGAGACCCAGTACTTC | CASSGTSETQYF
16 | many | TRBD1 | TRBJ2-2 | TRBV24-1 | TGTGCCACCAGTGACTCCGACAGGGGGTCCACCGGGGAGCTGTTTTTT | CATSDSDRGSTGELFF
15 | many | NA | TRBJ1-1 | TRBV28 | TGTGCCAGCAGTTTAGAGGGGGGATTGGAGGGTGAAGCTTTCTTT | CASSLEGGLEGEAFF
13 | many | NA | TRBJ1-6 | TRBV27 | TGTGCCAGCAGTTTAACGCTGGATTCACCCCTCCACTTT | CASSLTLDSPLHF
15 | few | TRBD1 | TRBJ1-5 | TRBV19 | TGTGCCAGTGAATACAGGGGGTATAGCAATCAGCCCCAGCATTTT | CASEYRGYSNQPQHF
17 | NA | TRBD2 | TRBJ2-3 | TRBV10-1 | TGCGCCAGCAGTCAACTGGGACTAGCGGGGTCAGCGGATACGCAGTATTTT | CASSQLGLAGSADTQYF
20 | many | NA | TRBJ1-6 | TRBV28 | TGTGCCAGCAGTTTATTCGGATACCCCTCATCCAGCTCCTATAATTCACCCCTCCACTTT | CASSLFGYPSSSSYNSPLHF
16 | few | TRBD1 | TRBJ2-5 | TRBV7-9 | TGTGCCAGCAGCGTTAGGGGGACAGCAATGCAAGAGACCCAGTACTTC | CASSVRGTAMQETQYF
18 | few | NA | TRBJ2-6 | TRBV3-2 | TGTGCCAGCAGCCACTACAGGGGCCGATTCTCTGGGGCCAACGTCCTGACTTTC | CASSHYRGRFSGANVLTF
14 | few | NA | TRBJ2-1 | TRBV7-9 | TGTGCCAGCAGCTTAGCGCAGCAGGGAGGCGAGCAGTTCTTC | CASSLAQQGGEQFF
17 | many | NA | TRBJ1-1 | TRBV27 | TGTGCCAGCAGCTATAGGGGTGGGGGGGGATGGTTCACTGAAGCTTTCTTT | CASSYRGGGGWFTEAFF
17 | few | TRBD1 | TRBJ2-7 | TRBV6-5 | TGTGCCAGCAGTTACTCGTCGGGACAGGACCGCTCCTACGAGCAGTACTTC | CASSYSSGQDRSYEQYF
17 | many | NA | TRBJ2-2 | TRBV11-2 | TGTGCCAGCAGCTCCCTTCAAGGGCGGCATGCCACCGGGGAGCTGTTTTTT | CASSSLQGRHATGELFF
11 | NA | NA | TRBJ2-1 | TRBV28 | TGTGCCAGCAGCCCCCTCAATGAGCAGTTCTTC | CASSPLNEQFF
12 | NA | NA | TRBJ1-2 | TRBV5-6 | TGTGCCAGCAGCCTCACTTGGTATGGCTACACCTTC | CASSLTWYGYTF
14 | many | NA | TRBJ2-3 | TRBV4-3 | TGCGCCAGCAGCCAAGACTCAAACACAGATACGCAGTATTTT | CASSQDSNTDTQYF
12 | many | NA | TRBJ1-1 | TRBV7-8 | TGTGCCAGCAGCTTCGATAAGATTGAAGCTTTCTTT | CASSFDKIEAFF
14 | NA | NA | TRBJ1-1 | TRBV19 | TGTGCCAGTAGTATTGGGCGGGCAACGGCTGAAGCTTTCTTT | CASSIGRATAEAFF
14 | NA | NA | TRBJ1-5 | TRBV20-1 | TGCAGTGCTAGGAGTGCGCAGGGTAATCAGCCCCAGCATTTT | CSARSAQGNQPQHF
14 | many | NA | TRBJ2-1 | TRBV2 | TGTGCCAGCAGAAAAGGTACGACTGACAATGAGCAGTTCTTC | CASRKGTTDNEQFF
14 | few | NA | TRBJ1-6 | TRBV18 | TGTGCCAGCTCACCAAGTCAGGGGACTTCACCCCTCCACTTT | CASSPSQGTSPLHF
13 | many | NA | TRBJ1-1 | TRBV9 | TGTGCCAGCAGCGTATCAGGGCAGACTGAAGCTTTCTTT | CASSVSGQTEAFF
14 | many | NA | TRBJ1-6 | TRBV11-2 | TGTGCCAGCAGCTTCATCTGGCCAAATTCACCCCTCCACTTT | CASSFIWPNSPLHF
18 | few | TRBD2 | TRBJ2-1 | TRBV19 | TGTGCCAGTAGTAAGAGACTAGCGGGGGGTGGGTCCTACAATGAGCAGTTCTTC | CASSKRLAGGGSYNEQFF
13 | many | NA | TRBJ2-3 | TRBV20-1 | TGCAGTGCTAGAGTGCGGAACACAGATACGCAGTATTTT | CSARVRNTDTQYF
12 | many | NA | TRBJ1-2 | TRBV30 | TGTGCCTGGAACCGGGACAACTATGGCTACACCTTC | CAWNRDNYGYTF
16 | many | NA | TRBJ2-3 | TRBV5-1 | TGCGCCAGCAGCTTGGGGGGGGGCGAATTTTCAGATACGCAGTATTTT | CASSLGGGEFSDTQYF
14 | NA | NA | TRBJ1-1 | TRBV12-3/TRBV12-4 | TGTGCCAGCAGTCCCCACTCGGCGGGCACTGAAGCTTTCTTT | CASSPHSAGTEAFF
17 | many | TRBD2 | TRBJ2-4 | TRBV18 | TGTGCCAGCTCACCACCCGGAGGGACTAGCGGGAGAAACATTCAGTACTTC | CASSPPGGTSGRNIQYF
15 | many | NA | TRBJ2-3 | TRBV27 | TGTGCCAGCAGTATATCCGGGACGGACACAGATACGCAGTATTTT | CASSISGTDTDTQYF
16 | NA | TRBD1 | TRBJ1-5 | TRBV7-9 | TGTGCCAGCAGCCTACAGGGGAGTGGTAGCAATCAGCCCCAGCATTTT | CASSLQGSGSNQPQHF
17 | many | NA | TRBJ1-5 | TRBV12-3/TRBV12-4 | TGTGCCAGCAGTTTGATGTCCGGGGGGAATAGCAATCAGCCCCAGCATTTT | CASSLMSGGNSNQPQHF
14 | many | NA | TRBJ2-5 | TRBV20-1 | TGCAGTGCTAGAGAAGCCGGGGGAGGAGAGACCCAGTACTTC | CSAREAGGGETQYF
15 | many | TRBD2 | TRBJ2-5 | TRBV28 | TGTGCCAGCAGTACGGGCGCGGGGGGGCTGGAGACCCAGTACTTC | CASSTGAGGLETQYF
14 | many | NA | TRBJ1-2 | TRBV10-3 | TGTGCCATCAGTGGACAGCAAACTAACTATGGCTACACCTTC | CAISGQQTNYGYTF
16 | few | NA | TRBJ2-7 | TRBV9 | TGTGCCAGCAGCGTAGCACAGGCCGAGAGCTCCTACGAGCAGTACTTC | CASSVAQAESSYEQYF
13 | few | NA | TRBJ1-1 | TRBV27 | TGTGCCAGCAGTTCATCAGCGAACACTGAAGCTTTCTTT | CASSSSANTEAFF
16 | many | TRBD1 | TRBJ1-1 | TRBV5-1 | TGCGCCAGCAGCCCCAGGACAGGGGGAATGAACACTGAAGCTTTCTTT | CASSPRTGGMNTEAFF
17 | NA | TRBD2 | TRBJ2-3 | TRBV3-1 | TGTGCCAGCAGCCAAGGGGGATTGCGGGGGACCACAGATACGCAGTATTTT | CASSQGGLRGTTDTQYF
13 | many | NA | TRBJ1-1 | TRBV20-1 | TGCAGTGCTAGTTGGCGGATGAACACTGAAGCTTTCTTT | CSASWRMNTEAFF
15 | many | NA | TRBJ2-2 | TRBV7-7 | TGTGCTAGCAGCTTGAGGCCGGGGAACACCGGGGAGCTGTTTTTT | CASSLRPGNTGELFF
16 | NA | NA | TRBJ2-1 | TRBV19 | TGTGCCAGTAATCTCAGACGGACTACCTCCTACAATGAGCAGTTCTTC | CASNLRRTTSYNEQFF
13 | NA | TRBD1 | TRBJ2-7 | TRBV25-1 | TGTGCCAGCCGACCGGGACAGGGGTACGAGCAGTACTTC | CASRPGQGYEQYF
13 | many | NA | TRBJ2-7 | TRBV11-2 | TGTGCCAGCAGCTTAGTCGGCAGCTACGAGCAGTACTTC | CASSLVGSYEQYF
12 | NA | NA | TRBJ1-1 | TRBV30 | TGTGCCTGGAGTGTTGGGGACACTGAAGCTTTCTTT | CAWSVGDTEAFF
14 | many | NA | TRBJ1-5 | TRBV27 | TGTGCCAGCAGTACACCAGGTTTAAATCAGCCCCAGCATTTT | CASSTPGLNQPQHF
14 | NA | NA | TRBJ2-2 | TRBV7-6 | TGTGGTCCCGGCGGTCAGGAGAACACCGGGGAGCTGTTTTTT | CGPGGQENTGELFF
15 | many | NA | TRBJ2-1 | TRBV28 | TGTGCCAGCACCTTGGGCCGGAGCTCCTACAATGAGCAGTTCTTC | CASTLGRSSYNEQFF
15 | many | NA | TRBJ1-1 | TRBV20-1 | TGCAGTGTCACGACAGGTTTAGAATTGGACACTGAAGCTTTCTTT | CSVTTGLELDTEAFF
16 | many | TRBD1 | TRBJ2-2 | TRBV7-2 | TGTGCCAGCAGCTCCAACAGGGGATCGAGGACCGGGGAGCTGTTTTTT | CASSSNRGSRTGELFF
20 | many | TRBD2 | TRBJ2-2 | TRBV7-2 | TGTGCCAGCAGCTTCCTTGGCCTAGCGGGAGGGCCGAGGAACACCGGGGAGCTGTTTTTT | CASSFLGLAGGPRNTGELFF
17 | many | TRBD2 | TRBJ2-1 | TRBV5-1 | TGCGCCAGCAGCTTGGCCCTAGCGGGGGTTTTATACAATGAGCAGTTCTTC | CASSLALAGVLYNEQFF
15 | many | NA | TRBJ1-2 | TRBV20-1 | TGCAGTGCCCGAAAAGAGGCAGGGGTCGTCTATGGCTACACCTTC | CSARKEAGVVYGYTF
15 | NA | TRBD1 | TRBJ2-7 | TRBV28 | TGTGCCAGCAGTTCCTTCGGACAGGGGACCTACGAGCAGTACTTC | CASSSFGQGTYEQYF
14 | NA | TRBD1 | TRBJ2-7 | TRBV6-2/TRBV6-3 | TGTGCCAGCCGTCTCTCCGACAGGGGGCAAGAGCAGTACTTC | CASRLSDRGQEQYF
14 | NA | NA | TRBJ1-1 | TRBV25-1 | TGTGCCAGCTGGGGCGGGTTTCCGAACACTGAAGCTTTCTTT | CASWGGFPNTEAFF
13 | few | NA | TRBJ2-1 | TRBV29-1 | TGCAGCGCGCCAACCAGAGACTACAATGAGCAGTTCTTC | CSAPTRDYNEQFF